The sequence of this T cell receptor beta chain was determined in a study of blood T cell repertoires in COVID-19. Study-wide background: The cDNA or gDNA used as material had been derived from T cells, B-cell-depleted T cells, or PBMCs.

Participant age was roughly 18 to 95 years, and participants resided in roughly 25 US areas. Measured with immunoSEQ multiplex PCR; TCRdb has only the in-frame clones, and not every one. The sample carries 390,000 or so clones, around four fifths recorded once. Germline V gene sequence: CDR1 MDHEN, CDR2 SYDVKM. This CDR3 region has 15 residues. V gave up 3 bases and J gave up 2 bases, with 11 bases separating them. V gene TRBV28 combines with J gene TRBJ1-5, with D unresolved. The sequenced sample was PBMCs or T cells enriched from blood (not recorded which). This clonotype originated in a woman between 50 and 59 years old who had recovered from COVID-19. The CDR3 region is CASSLRRFGNQPQHF. The CDR3 DNA reads as TGTGCCAGCAGTTTGCGGCGGTTTGGCAATCAGCCCCAGCATTTT. The entire variable domain, with the rest obtained from reference TRBV28 and TRBJ1-5, is as follows: DVKVTQSSRYLVKRTGEKVFLECVQDMDHENMFWYRQDPGLGLRLIYFSYDVKMKEKGDIPEGYSVSREKKERFSLILESASTNQTSMYLCASSLRRFGNQPQHFGDGTRLSIL.